Listed below are T cell receptor beta chains from one sample, sequenced in a study of identical twins. TCRdb analysed the 5' RACE reads with MiXCR anew, one entry per CDR3 protein. The sample lists roughly 470,000 distinct CDR3 sequences, about 13% seen once, with about 0.97% in the top ten. These records were also assigned to another study, of yellow fever vaccine responses in identical twins.

Sequencing was carried out using CD4+ T cells sorted from blood. All receptors derive from a woman younger than 30 in good health. Each CDR3 is given with its conserved first and last residue. The D gene is left open where the match is weak. Some rows have no size entry. The others give once, few or many, or a class for an expanded clone.

V gene,clone size,D gene,J gene,CDR3 protein,CDR3 DNA
TRBV5-1,few,TRBD2,TRBJ2-3,CASSLVGTSQTDTQYF,TGCGCCAGCAGCTTGGTGGGGACTAGCCAAACAGATACGCAGTATTTT
TRBV9,.,.,TRBJ2-3,CASSVAANTDTQYF,TGTGCCAGCAGCGTAGCCGCGAACACAGATACGCAGTATTTT
TRBV5-1,.,.,TRBJ2-7,CASSAVPYEQYF,TGCGCCAGCAGCGCGGTCCCTTACGAGCAGTACTTC
TRBV7-9,many,TRBD1,TRBJ1-2,CASSLLQGPNYGYTF,TGTGCCAGCAGCTTACTACAGGGGCCTAACTATGGCTACACCTTC
TRBV6-1,many,TRBD1,TRBJ2-3,CASSVDRVSTDTQYF,TGTGCCAGCAGTGTGGACAGGGTATCCACAGATACGCAGTATTTT
TRBV28,.,.,TRBJ2-1,CASSFPNNNEQFF,TGTGCCAGCAGTTTTCCTAATAACAATGAGCAGTTCTTC
TRBV19,few,.,TRBJ2-1,CASTTPPGGPYNEQFF,TGTGCCAGTACTACCCCCCCGGGCGGGCCGTACAATGAGCAGTTCTTC
TRBV30,few,.,TRBJ2-7,CAWSAPRKAGAAVYEQYF,TGTGCCTGGAGTGCTCCCAGAAAGGCGGGGGCCGCAGTCTACGAGCAGTACTTC
TRBV12-3/TRBV12-4,.,.,TRBJ1-1,CASSLRGEDTEAFF,TGTGCCAGCAGTTTGCGGGGGGAAGACACTGAAGCTTTCTTT
TRBV7-3,many,.,TRBJ2-2,CASSPQGLANTGELFF,TGTGCCAGCAGTCCCCAAGGGTTAGCGAACACCGGGGAGCTGTTTTTT
TRBV20-1,few,.,TRBJ1-6,CSARSPDSPLHF,TGCAGTGCTAGATCACCGGATTCACCCCTCCACTTT
TRBV30,.,TRBD1,TRBJ2-1,CAWRGQGAPYNEQFF,TGTGCCTGGAGGGGACAGGGGGCACCTTACAATGAGCAGTTCTTC
TRBV21-1,.,.,TRBJ2-5,CASRLETSGSPFQETQYF,TGTGCCAGCAGACTTGAGACTAGCGGGTCCCCCTTTCAAGAGACCCAGTACTTC
TRBV3-1,few,TRBD2,TRBJ2-7,CASSQNPSGGYEQYF,TGTGCCAGCAGCCAAAACCCTAGCGGGGGGTACGAGCAGTACTTC
TRBV2,.,.,TRBJ1-2,CASSGQLDYGYTF,TGTGCCAGCAGCGGGCAGCTCGACTATGGCTACACCTTC
TRBV20-1,many,TRBD2,TRBJ2-3,CSAPPSGGGTDTQYF,TGCAGTGCTCCTCCGAGCGGGGGAGGTACAGATACGCAGTATTTT
TRBV5-1,few,.,TRBJ2-7,CASSLEGRYDEQYF,TGCGCCAGCAGCTTGGAGGGGAGGTACGACGAGCAGTACTTC
TRBV28,few,.,TRBJ2-6,CASSLGGASGANVLTF,TGTGCCAGCAGTTTAGGCGGAGCCTCTGGGGCCAACGTCCTGACTTTC
TRBV30,.,TRBD2,TRBJ2-3,CAWTRLAGTDTQYF,TGTGCCTGGACCAGACTAGCGGGAACAGATACGCAGTATTTT
TRBV12-3/TRBV12-4,few,.,TRBJ2-6,CASGGGAGANVLTF,TGTGCCAGCGGGGGAGGAGCTGGGGCCAACGTCCTGACTTTC
TRBV18,many,TRBD1,TRBJ2-7,CASSPARQGYEQYF,TGTGCCAGCTCACCAGCGAGACAGGGCTACGAGCAGTACTTC
TRBV29-1,few,.,TRBJ2-5,CSVDLGPETQYF,TGCAGCGTTGATTTGGGCCCCGAGACCCAGTACTTC
TRBV12-3/TRBV12-4,few,.,TRBJ2-3,CTFSFSEPGHSPTDTQYF,TGTACCTTCAGTTTCAGCGAACCGGGACACAGCCCCACAGATACGCAGTATTTT
TRBV12-3/TRBV12-4,few,.,TRBJ2-6,CASCHRGSGGTGANVLTF,TGTGCCAGCTGCCACCGTGGTAGCGGTGGAACTGGGGCCAACGTCCTGACTTTC
TRBV5-4,few,TRBD1,TRBJ2-7,CASSPPGTGNPYEQYF,TGTGCCAGCAGCCCCCCCGGGACAGGGAATCCCTACGAGCAGTACTTC
TRBV25-1,few,.,TRBJ2-5,CASSGSQWADLRETQYF,TGTGCCAGCAGTGGGTCGCAATGGGCCGACCTCCGAGAGACCCAGTACTTC
TRBV28,.,.,TRBJ2-7,CASSLYPGDEQYF,TGTGCCAGCAGTTTATATCCAGGGGACGAGCAGTACTTC
TRBV2,few,.,TRBJ2-2,CASSEDRVNTGELFF,TGTGCCAGCAGTGAAGACAGGGTGAACACCGGGGAGCTGTTTTTT
TRBV20-1,.,.,TRBJ2-5,CSARSSSGETQYF,TGCAGTGCTAGATCATCGTCGGGGGAGACCCAGTACTTC